This is a list of T cell receptor beta chains from one sample in a study of control samples from healthy donors and cancer patients. Assay used: immunoSEQ multiplex PCR; TCRdb lists only in-frame clones, some missing. The table records some 120,000 clones, about 86% of them present only once. Input material: blood. The receptors derive from a man in his thirties or forties in good health. The CDR3 runs from the conserved cysteine through the conserved F or W. The D gene is left open where the match is weak. Part of the rows lack a size; the others show once, few, many or a class for expanded clones.

. TRBD1 TRBJ1-2 TRBV27 CASRGQGAPLGYGYTF TGTGCCAGCAGGGGACAGGGGGCCCCTTTGGGCTATGGCTACACCTTC
. TRBD1 TRBJ1-1 TRBV18 CASSSQGTGASGFTEAFF TGTGCCAGCTCAAGCCAAGGAACAGGGGCCTCAGGGTTCACTGAAGCTTTCTTT
. . TRBJ2-3 TRBV5-1 CASSLHTDTQYF TGCGCCAGCAGCCTTCACACAGATACGCAGTATTTT
. . TRBJ2-3 TRBV5-1 CASTQGNTDTQYF TGCGCCAGCACACAGGGAAACACAGATACGCAGTATTTT
. TRBD2 TRBJ2-3 TRBV19 CASSRGLAGADRQYF TGTGCCAGTAGTAGAGGACTAGCGGGGGCTGACAGACAGTATTTT
. . TRBJ2-1 TRBV24-1 CATSGSLLSYNEQFF TGTGCCACCAGTGGAAGCCTACTCTCCTACAATGAGCAGTTCTTC
. . TRBJ1-3 TRBV29-1 CSVRTVSGNTIYF TGCAGCGTCCGGACAGTCTCTGGAAACACCATATATTTT
. . TRBJ2-2 TRBV3-1/TRBV3-2 CASSQSASTGELFF TGTGCCAGCAGCCAGTCTGCCTCCACCGGGGAGCTGTTTTTT
once . TRBJ1-2 TRBV29-1 CSVEAGGGHYTF TGCAGCGTTGAGGCGGGGGGAGGGCACTACACCTTC
. . TRBJ2-3 TRBV27 CASSLYPMAGAYTDTQYF TGTGCCAGCAGTCTTTACCCTATGGCGGGGGCTTACACAGATACGCAGTATTTT
few . TRBJ2-7 TRBV5-1 CASSPLGGLYEQYF TGCGCCAGCAGCCCCCTCGGAGGTTTGTACGAGCAGTACTTC